This entry concerns a single T cell receptor beta chain. No cognate antigen has been identified for it. Within one base of it there is no much larger clone, and no base qualities were kept. The library was obtained by PCR. The sequencer was an Illumina HiSeq 2500. TCR library preparation used molecular barcoding, with unique molecular identifiers applied to normalize quantification of the TCRbeta repertoire. TCRdb handled the public reads itself, with Q25 trimming in fastp and clone calling in MiXCR, and kept productive beta chains. Rows matching on CDR3 protein sequence are summarized as one entry with the most common DNA and genes. The sample table lists roughly 500,000 distinct CDR3 sequences, around a third of them with a count of one. Roughly 2.5% of the sample rests with the top ten. These data are taken from a study of T-cell reconstitution after alpha-beta-depleted transplantation in children (dated by TCRdb to about 2016). As for the study more broadly: Using TCR repertoire profiling, the study followed T-cell immune reconstitution in a quantitative way in children after TCRalphabeta/CD19-depleted allogeneic hematopoietic cell transplantation.

The specimen comprised PBMCs from the stem cell graft donor, sampled from the stem cell graft. The TCR originated in a human donor who donated a stem cell graft to a child with aplastic anemia.

CDR3 protein: CASSDGTSTDTQYF. Read as DNA, the sequence is TGTGCCAGCAGTGACGGGACTAGCACAGATACGCAGTATTTT. The chain is made from TRBV6-4 and TRBJ2-3, and the D gene may be TRBD2, 6 bases matching. Measured from the cysteine to the phenylalanine, the CDR3 is 14 residues long. Just the 42-base CDR3 DNA is kept, in frame starting at base 1. From the germline V gene, CDR1 is MRHNA and CDR2 is SNTAGT. Between the V and J ends, shortened by 2 bases and 0 bases respectively, the junction contains 6 bases.